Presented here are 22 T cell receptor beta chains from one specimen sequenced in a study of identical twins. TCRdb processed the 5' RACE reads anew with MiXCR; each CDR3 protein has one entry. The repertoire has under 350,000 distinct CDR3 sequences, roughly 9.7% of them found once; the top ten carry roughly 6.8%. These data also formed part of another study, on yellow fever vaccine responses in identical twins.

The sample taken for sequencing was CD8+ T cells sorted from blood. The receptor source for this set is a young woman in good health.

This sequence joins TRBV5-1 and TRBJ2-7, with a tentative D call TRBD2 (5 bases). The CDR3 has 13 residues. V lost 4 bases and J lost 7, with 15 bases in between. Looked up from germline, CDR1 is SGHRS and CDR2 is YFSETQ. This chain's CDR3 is CASSSGYSWEQYF. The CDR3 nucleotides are TGCGCCAGCAGCAGCGGCTATTCTTGGGAGCAGTACTTC.

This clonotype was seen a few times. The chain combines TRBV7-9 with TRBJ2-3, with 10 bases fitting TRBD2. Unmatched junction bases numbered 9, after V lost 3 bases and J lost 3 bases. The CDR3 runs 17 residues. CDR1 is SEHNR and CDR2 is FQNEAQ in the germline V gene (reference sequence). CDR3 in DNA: TGTGCCAGCAGCTTGTCGTCTAGCGGGAGTTTTACAGATACGCAGTATTTT. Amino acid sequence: CASSLSSSGSFTDTQYF.

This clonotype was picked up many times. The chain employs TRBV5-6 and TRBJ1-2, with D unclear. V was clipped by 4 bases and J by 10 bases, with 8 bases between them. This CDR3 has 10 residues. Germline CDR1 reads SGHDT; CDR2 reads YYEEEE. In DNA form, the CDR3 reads TGTGCCAGCAGCGCCGACCACTACACCTTC. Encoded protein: CASSADHYTF.

The CDR3 DNA sequence: TGCAGCGTCGACCAGGGACAGGGAAGCACCGGGGAGCTGTTTTTT. It yields the protein CSVDQGQGSTGELFF. The chain is built from TRBV29-1 and TRBJ2-2; 9 bases are shared with TRBD1. The junction had 9 bases not matched to a gene; V was cut back by 6 bases and J by 4 bases. The V gene's germline CDR1 is SQVTM and CDR2 ANQGSEA. This CDR3 comprises 15 residues.

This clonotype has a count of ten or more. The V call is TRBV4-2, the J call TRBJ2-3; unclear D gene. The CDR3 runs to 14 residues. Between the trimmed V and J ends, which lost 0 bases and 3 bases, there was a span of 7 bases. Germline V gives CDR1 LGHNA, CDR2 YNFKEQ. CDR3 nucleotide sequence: TGTGCCAGCAGCCAAGATCTGGGAACAGATACGCAGTATTTT. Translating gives CASSQDLGTDTQYF.

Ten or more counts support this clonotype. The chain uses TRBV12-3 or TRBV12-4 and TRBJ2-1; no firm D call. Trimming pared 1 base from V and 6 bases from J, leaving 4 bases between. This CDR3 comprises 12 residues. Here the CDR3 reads CASSLGSNEQFF. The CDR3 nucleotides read TGTGCCAGCAGTTTAGGGTCCAATGAGCAGTTCTTC.

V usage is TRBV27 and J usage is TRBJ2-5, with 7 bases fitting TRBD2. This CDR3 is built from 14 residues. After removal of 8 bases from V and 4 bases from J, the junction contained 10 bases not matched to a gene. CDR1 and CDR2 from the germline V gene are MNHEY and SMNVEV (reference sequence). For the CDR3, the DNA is TGTGCCAGCGGAAGAGCGGGGCTGCGAGAGACCCAGTACTTC. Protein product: CASGRAGLRETQYF.

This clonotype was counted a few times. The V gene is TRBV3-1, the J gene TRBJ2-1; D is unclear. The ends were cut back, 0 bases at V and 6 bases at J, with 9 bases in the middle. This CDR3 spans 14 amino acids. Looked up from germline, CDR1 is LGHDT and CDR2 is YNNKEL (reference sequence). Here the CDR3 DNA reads TGTGCCAGCAGCCAAGATTTGGGCATCAATGAGCAGTTCTTC. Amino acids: CASSQDLGINEQFF.

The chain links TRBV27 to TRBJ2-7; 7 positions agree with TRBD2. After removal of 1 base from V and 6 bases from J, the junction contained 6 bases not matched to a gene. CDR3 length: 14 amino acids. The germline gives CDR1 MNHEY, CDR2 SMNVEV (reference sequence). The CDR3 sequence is CASSLWAGVFEQYF. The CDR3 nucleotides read TGTGCCAGCAGTTTATGGGCGGGGGTGTTCGAGCAGTACTTC.

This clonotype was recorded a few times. The CDR3 loop reads CASGKGAGADEQFF. As DNA, the CDR3 is TGCGCCAGCGGGAAGGGGGCGGGAGCCGATGAGCAGTTCTTC. The chain carries TRBV4-3 and TRBJ2-1; the D gene could be TRBD1 or TRBD2 (7 bases each). The CDR3 loop spans 14 amino acids. CDR1 is LGHNA and CDR2 is YSLEER in the germline V gene. The V end lost 8 bases, the J end lost 8 bases, and 19 bases lay between the germline ends.

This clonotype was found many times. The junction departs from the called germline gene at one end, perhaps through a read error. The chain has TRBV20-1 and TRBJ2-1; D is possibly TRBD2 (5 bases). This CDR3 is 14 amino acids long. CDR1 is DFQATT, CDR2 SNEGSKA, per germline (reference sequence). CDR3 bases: TGCAGTGCTGGAGACTCGAGGGACTACAATGAGCAGTTCTTC. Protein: CSAGDSRDYNEQFF.

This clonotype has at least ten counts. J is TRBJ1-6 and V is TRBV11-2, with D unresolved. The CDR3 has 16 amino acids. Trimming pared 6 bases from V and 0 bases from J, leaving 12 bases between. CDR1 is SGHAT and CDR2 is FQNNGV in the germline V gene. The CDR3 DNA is TGTGCCAGCAGTGACGCCCGGGCCTCCTATAATTCACCCCTCCACTTT. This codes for CASSDARASYNSPLHF. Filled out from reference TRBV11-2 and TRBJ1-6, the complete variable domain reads EAGVAQSPRYKIIEKRQSVAFWCNPISGHATLYWYQQILGQGPKLLIQFQNNGVVDDSQLPKDRFSAERLKGVDSTLKIQPAKLEDSAVYLCASSDARASYNSPLHFGNGTRLTVT.

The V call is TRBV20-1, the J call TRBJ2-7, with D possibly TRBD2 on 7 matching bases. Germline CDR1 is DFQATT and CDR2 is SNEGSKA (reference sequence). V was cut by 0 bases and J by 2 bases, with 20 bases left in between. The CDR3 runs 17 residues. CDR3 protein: CSARDRRGGEDPYEQYF. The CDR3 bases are TGCAGTGCTAGAGATCGGAGGGGGGGGGAGGACCCCTACGAGCAGTACTTC.

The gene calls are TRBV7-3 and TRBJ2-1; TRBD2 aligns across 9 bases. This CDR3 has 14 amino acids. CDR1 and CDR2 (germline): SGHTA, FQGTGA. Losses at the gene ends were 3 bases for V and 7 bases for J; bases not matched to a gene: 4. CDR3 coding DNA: TGTGCCAGCAGCTTGCGGGGGGGCAGGAATGAGCAGTTCTTC. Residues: CASSLRGGRNEQFF.

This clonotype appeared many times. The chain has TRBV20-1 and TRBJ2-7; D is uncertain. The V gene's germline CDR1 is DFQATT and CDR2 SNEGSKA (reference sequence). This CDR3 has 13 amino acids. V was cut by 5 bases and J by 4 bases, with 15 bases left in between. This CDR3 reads CSARADREYEQYF. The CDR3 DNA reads TGCAGTGCTCGGGCCGACCGTGAATACGAGCAGTACTTC.

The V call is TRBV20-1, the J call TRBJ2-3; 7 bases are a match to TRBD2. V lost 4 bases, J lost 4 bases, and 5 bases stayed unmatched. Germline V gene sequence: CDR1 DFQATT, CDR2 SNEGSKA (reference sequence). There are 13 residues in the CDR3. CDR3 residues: CSAIGLDADTQYF. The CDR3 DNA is TGCAGTGCTATCGGACTAGATGCAGATACGCAGTATTTT.

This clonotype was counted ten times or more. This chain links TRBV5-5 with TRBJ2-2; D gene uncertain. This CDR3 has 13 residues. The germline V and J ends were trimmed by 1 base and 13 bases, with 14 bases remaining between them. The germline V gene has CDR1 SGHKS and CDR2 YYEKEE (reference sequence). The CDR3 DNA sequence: TGTGCCAGCAGCTTGCTCGCCGACTGGGGGCTGTTTTTT. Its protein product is CASSLLADWGLFF.

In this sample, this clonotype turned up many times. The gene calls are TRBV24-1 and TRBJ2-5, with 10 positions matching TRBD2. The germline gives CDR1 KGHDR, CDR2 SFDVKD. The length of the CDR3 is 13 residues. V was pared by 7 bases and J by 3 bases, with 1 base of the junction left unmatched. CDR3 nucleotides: TGTGCCACCAGAGGACTAGCGGAAGAGACCCAGTACTTC. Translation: CATRGLAEETQYF.

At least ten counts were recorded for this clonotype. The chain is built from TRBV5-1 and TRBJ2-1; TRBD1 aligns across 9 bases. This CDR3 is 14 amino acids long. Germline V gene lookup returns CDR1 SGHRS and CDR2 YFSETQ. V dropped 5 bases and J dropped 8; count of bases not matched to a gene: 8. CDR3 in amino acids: CASRGQGGEYEQFF. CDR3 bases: TGCGCCAGCAGGGGACAGGGAGGGGAGTATGAGCAGTTCTTC. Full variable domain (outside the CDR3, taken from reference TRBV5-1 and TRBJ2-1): KAGVTQTPRYLIKTRGQQVTLSCSPISGHRSVSWYQQTPGQGLQFLFEYFSETQRNKGNFPGRFSGRQFSNSRSEMNVSTLELGDSALYLCASRGQGGEYEQFFGPGTRLTVL.

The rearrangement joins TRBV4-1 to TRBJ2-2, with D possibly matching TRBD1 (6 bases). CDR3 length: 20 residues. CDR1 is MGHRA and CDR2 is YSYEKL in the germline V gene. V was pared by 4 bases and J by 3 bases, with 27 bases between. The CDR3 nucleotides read TGCGCCAGCAGCCTAGAGACAGGTCCGAGGCACGGTCCCTACACCGGGGAGCTGTTTTTT. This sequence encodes CASSLETGPRHGPYTGELFF.

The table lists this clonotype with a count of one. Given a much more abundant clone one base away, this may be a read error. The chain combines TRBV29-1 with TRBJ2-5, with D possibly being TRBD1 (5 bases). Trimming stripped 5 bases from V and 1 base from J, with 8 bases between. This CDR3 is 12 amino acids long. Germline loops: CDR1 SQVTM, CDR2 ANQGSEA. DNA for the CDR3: TGCAGCGTTCAGGGCCTCCAAGAGACCCAGTACTTC. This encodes CSVQGLQETQYF.

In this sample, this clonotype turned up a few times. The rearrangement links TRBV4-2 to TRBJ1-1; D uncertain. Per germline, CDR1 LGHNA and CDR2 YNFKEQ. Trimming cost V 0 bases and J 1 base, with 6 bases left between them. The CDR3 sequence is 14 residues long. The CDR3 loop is CASSQDQENTEAFF. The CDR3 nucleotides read TGTGCCAGCAGCCAAGATCAGGAGAACACTGAAGCTTTCTTT.